Below, 26 T cell receptor beta chains from the same sample are listed, as sequenced in a study of T cell changes during pregnancy in multiple sclerosis. The assay was immunoSEQ multiplex PCR, and TCRdb's table has in-frame clones only and misses some. The repertoire has 70,000 to 95,000 clones, around 93% of them found once; the top ten carry about 2.4%. The starting material was peripheral blood, obtained in the third trimester of pregnancy. All receptors derive from a female donor with multiple sclerosis, enrolled in a pregnancy study.

The chain uses TRBV9 and TRBJ2-7; 15 bases align to TRBD2. Germline V gene data show CDR1 as SGDLS and CDR2 as YYNGEE. This CDR3 is 16 amino acids long. V dropped 4 bases and J dropped 7; count of bases not matched to a gene: 9. The DNA of the CDR3 is TGTGCCAGCAGCAGAACGGGACTAGCGGGAGGAGGAGAGCAGTACTTC. It specifies CASSRTGLAGGGEQYF.

The J gene is TRBJ1-1, the V gene TRBV5-1; 7 nucleotides align to TRBD1. V shed 4 bases, J shed 0 bases, and the junction held 9 bases outside the gene matches. Looked up from germline, CDR1 is SGHRS and CDR2 is YFSETQ. The CDR3 runs to 16 residues. The CDR3 region is CASSPPGQSLNTEAFF. CDR3 nucleotide sequence: TGCGCCAGCAGCCCTCCGGGACAGAGCTTGAACACTGAAGCTTTCTTT.

Of note for this clone: Other DNA sequences of this sample code for an identical CDR3. This chain joins TRBV7-9 and TRBJ1-1; 8 bases agree with TRBD1. Germline V gene lookup returns CDR1 SEHNR and CDR2 FQNEAQ (reference sequence). The trim removed 6 bases at V and 4 bases at J, leaving 7 bases unmatched. The CDR3 runs 14 residues. The CDR3 DNA reads TGTGCCAGCAGTCCAGACAGGGGTTTCACTGAAGCTTTCTTT. Translation gives CASSPDRGFTEAFF.

The rearrangement uses TRBV7-9 and TRBJ2-3; 7 nucleotides agree with TRBD1. J was trimmed by 5 bases and V by 5 bases; bases with no gene match: 10. CDR3 length equals 15 residues. CDR1 and CDR2 (germline): SEHNR, FQNEAQ (reference sequence). The CDR3: CASSSTGTDKDTQYF. The DNA of the CDR3 is TGTGCCAGCAGCAGTACCGGGACAGATAAAGATACGCAGTATTTT. Based on the CDR3 plus reference TRBV7-9 and TRBJ2-3, the full variable domain is DTGVSQNPRHKITKRGQNVTFRCDPISEHNRLYWYRQTLGQGPEFLTYFQNEAQLEKSRLLSDRFSAERPKGSFSTLEIQRTEQGDSAMYLCASSSTGTDKDTQYFGPGTRLTVL.

The rearrangement links TRBV5-1 to TRBJ2-1; D remains ambiguous. This CDR3 comprises 15 residues. V was cut by 0 bases and J by 2 bases, with 9 bases left in between. Per germline, CDR1 SGHRS and CDR2 YFSETQ. The CDR3 sequence: CASSLEHKPYNEQFF. The CDR3 nucleotides are TGCGCCAGCAGCTTGGAACATAAACCCTACAATGAGCAGTTCTTC.

This rearrangement joins TRBV9 to TRBJ2-5; maybe TRBD2 (6 bases). Trimming removed 0 bases from V and 3 bases from J, with 9 bases in between. Germline CDR1 reads SGDLS; CDR2 reads YYNGEE. The length of the CDR3 is 14 residues. The CDR3: CASSVDGSKETQYF. The CDR3 DNA follows: TGTGCCAGCAGCGTAGACGGGAGTAAAGAGACCCAGTACTTC.

This chain links TRBV28 with TRBJ2-7; 9 bases line up with TRBD1. Germline V gene lookup returns CDR1 MDHEN and CDR2 SYDVKM. With 6 bases clipped from V and 1 base from J, the junction kept 10 bases outside the gene matches. This CDR3 spans 16 amino acids. The CDR3 bases are TGTGCCAGCAGCGCTCCGGGACAGGGACTTTCCTACGAGCAGTACTTC. Translation: CASSAPGQGLSYEQYF.

With respect to this clone: Other DNA sequences in the sample encode the same CDR3. The J gene is TRBJ2-7, the V gene TRBV9; 7 bases are shared with TRBD2. V lost 0 bases and J lost 2; bases outside the gene matches: 2. The V gene's germline CDR1 is SGDLS and CDR2 YYNGEE. The CDR3 runs 14 residues. This CDR3 is CASSVGGGTYEQYF. For the CDR3, the DNA is TGTGCCAGCAGCGTAGGGGGGGGAACCTACGAGCAGTACTTC.

This rearrangement joins TRBV6-4 to TRBJ1-1; D gene ambiguous. Germline loops: CDR1 MRHNA, CDR2 SNTAGT. V dropped 6 bases and J dropped 0 bases, with 5 bases sitting between them. This CDR3 is 12 amino acids long. The CDR3 region has the DNA TGTGCCAGCAGAGGAGTGAACACTGAAGCTTTCTTT. This gives the protein CASRGVNTEAFF.

The CDR3, as DNA: TGTGCCAGCAGTGGGGCTTCCTACAATGAGCAGTTCTTC. Its protein product is CASSGASYNEQFF. The chain combines TRBV5-4 with TRBJ2-1; D is possibly TRBD1 (5 bases). The germline CDR1 and CDR2 sequences are SGHNT and YYREEE (reference sequence). The CDR3 contains 13 residues. V dropped 5 bases and J dropped 1 base, with 7 bases sitting between them.

This clone was seen only once. The chain has TRBV15 and TRBJ2-5, with 12 bases matching TRBD2. The germline V gene has CDR1 LNHNV and CDR2 YYDKDF (reference sequence). The ends lost 2 bases at V and 5 bases at J; junction bases unmatched: 15. The CDR3 is 19 residues long. CDR3 nucleotide sequence: TGTGCCACCAGCAGACTACTGACCCTAGCGGGAGGGCCGGAGGAGACCCAGTACTTC. It is translated as CATSRLLTLAGGPEETQYF.

This clone was detected once. The chain has TRBV2 and TRBJ2-1; 8 bases are shared with TRBD2. V shed 10 bases and J 10 bases; nucleotides not matched to a gene: 15. CDR3 length equals 14 residues. Germline CDR1 reads SNHLY; CDR2 reads FYNNEI. CDR3 protein: CATIPGLGIREQFF. CDR3 nucleotide sequence: TGTGCCACCATACCGGGACTAGGAATTCGCGAGCAGTTCTTC.

The rearrangement uses TRBV19 and TRBJ2-5; D call uncertain. V dropped 5 bases and J dropped 5 bases, with 6 bases sitting between them. Germline CDR1 is LNHDA and CDR2 is SQIVND (reference sequence). The CDR3 consists of 11 residues. CDR3 in DNA: TGTGCCAGTAGTTCGGAGGAGACCCAGTACTTC. It specifies CASSSEETQYF.

This chain connects TRBV10-3 to TRBJ1-3, with 9 nucleotides matching TRBD1. Per the germline V gene, CDR1 is ENHRY and CDR2 is SYGVKD. The junction had 6 bases not matched to a gene; V was cut back by 4 bases and J by 2 bases. The CDR3 is 16 residues long. In DNA form, the CDR3 reads TGTGCCATCAGTGCAAGACAGGGGGTAACTGGAAACACCATATATTTT. Amino acid sequence: CAISARQGVTGNTIYF.

The chain recombines TRBV7-9 with TRBJ2-7, with 12 bases identical to TRBD2. The CDR3 loop spans 17 amino acids. Germline CDR1 is SEHNR and CDR2 is FQNEAQ (reference sequence). The trim removed 1 base at V and 4 bases at J, leaving 8 bases unmatched. The CDR3 sequence: CASSLVGTSGGNYEQYF. The DNA for the CDR3 is TGTGCCAGCAGCTTAGTAGGAACTAGCGGGGGGAATTACGAGCAGTACTTC. Full variable domain (outside the CDR3, taken from reference TRBV7-9 and TRBJ2-7): DTGVSQNPRHKITKRGQNVTFRCDPISEHNRLYWYRQTLGQGPEFLTYFQNEAQLEKSRLLSDRFSAERPKGSFSTLEIQRTEQGDSAMYLCASSLVGTSGGNYEQYFGPGTRLTVT.

The V and J genes are TRBV2 and TRBJ2-1; D not resolved. Trimming left V 4 bases short and J 3 bases short, with 7 bases between. The CDR3 covers 13 residues. Germline V gives CDR1 SNHLY, CDR2 FYNNEI. As DNA, the CDR3 is TGTGCCAGCAGTGTACTCGACTACAATGAGCAGTTCTTC. As protein: CASSVLDYNEQFF.

For the CDR3, the DNA is TGTGCCAGTAGTGGAGACGGATTCTATGGCTACACCTTC. It encodes CASSGDGFYGYTF. The V call is TRBV19, the J call TRBJ1-2, with D unclear. From germline, CDR1 is LNHDA and CDR2 SQIVND (reference sequence). The CDR3 runs 13 residues. Trimming cost V 5 bases and J 4 bases, with 11 bases left between them.

V usage is TRBV7-2 and J usage is TRBJ1-3; TRBD1 might be the D (6 bases). From germline, CDR1 is SGHTA and CDR2 FQGNSA. Trimming pared 5 bases from V and 0 bases from J, leaving 11 bases between. The CDR3 covers 15 residues. The CDR3 protein is CASSRTGSSGNTIYF. The CDR3 DNA reads as TGTGCCAGCAGCCGAACAGGGAGCTCTGGAAACACCATATATTTT.

The V call is TRBV20-1, the J call TRBJ2-1; D is possibly TRBD2 (5 bases). CDR1 and CDR2 from the germline V gene are DFQATT and SNEGSKA (reference sequence). There are 11 residues in the CDR3. V gave up 7 bases and J gave up 8 bases, with 12 bases separating them. The CDR3 sequence: CSGGSLDEQFF. The CDR3 DNA reads TGCAGTGGAGGGAGCCTCGATGAGCAGTTCTTC.

The chain combines TRBV7-2 with TRBJ1-1; TRBD1 aligns across 9 bases. There are 13 residues in the CDR3. Germline V gene sequence: CDR1 SGHTA, CDR2 FQGNSA. Trimming removed 5 bases from V and 6 bases from J; junction bases left unmatched: 4. Written as DNA, the CDR3 is TGTGCCAGCAGCCGAACAGGGGGCTCTGAAGCTTTCTTT. It is translated as CASSRTGGSEAFF.

This rearrangement joins TRBV4-3 to TRBJ1-1; no definite D call. The CDR3 runs 14 residues. Germline values: CDR1 LGHNA, CDR2 YSLEER. V lost 3 bases and J 2 bases, leaving 10 bases between the germline ends. The CDR3 DNA follows: TGCGCCAGCAGCCAGGCCGTAGCCAACACTGAAGCTTTCTTT. It yields the protein CASSQAVANTEAFF.

V usage is TRBV7-8 and J usage is TRBJ2-6, with D possibly TRBD1 on 6 matching bases. V was shortened by 3 bases and J by 0 bases, with 15 bases between the two germline ends. This CDR3 has 18 residues. Germline CDR1 is SGHVS and CDR2 is FQNEAQ. This CDR3 reads CASSLDSKDISGANVLTF. The CDR3 DNA sequence: TGTGCCAGCAGCTTGGACAGTAAAGACATCTCTGGGGCCAACGTCCTGACTTTC.

The V call is TRBV7-2, the J call TRBJ2-5, with D unresolved. Germline CDR1 reads SGHTA; CDR2 reads FQGNSA. This CDR3 has 14 residues. V was shortened by 3 bases and J by 5 bases, with 13 bases between the two germline ends. As DNA, the CDR3 is TGTGCCAGCAGCTTCGTCCTGGGCGACGAGACCCAGTACTTC. Amino acid sequence: CASSFVLGDETQYF.

The CDR3 loop is CASSLAGLTDTQYF. CDR3 nucleotide sequence: TGTGCCAGCAGCTTAGCAGGGCTCACAGATACGCAGTATTTT. This rearrangement joins TRBV5-4 to TRBJ2-3; maybe TRBD1 (5 bases). This CDR3 region has 14 residues. V was shortened by 2 bases and J by 2 bases, with 9 bases between the two germline ends. Germline assignment: CDR1 SGHNT and CDR2 YYREEE (reference sequence).

The chain carries TRBV4-2 and TRBJ2-7, with a weak D call TRBD1 (5 bases). Germline values: CDR1 LGHNA, CDR2 YNFKEQ. Trimming took 0 bases from V and 3 from J, leaving 21 bases between them. The CDR3 covers 18 residues. CDR3 in DNA: TGTGCCAGCAGCCAAGATAGGGGCAGCCGAGGAGATTTCTACGAGCAGTACTTC. Translation: CASSQDRGSRGDFYEQYF.

V is TRBV10-2 and J is TRBJ1-2, with no clear D. Germline-derived CDR1 and CDR2 are WSHSY and SAAADI. There are 12 residues in the CDR3. The ends were cut back, 9 bases at V and 4 bases at J, with 12 bases in the middle. CDR3 amino acids: CASSRESYGYTF. CDR3 sequence (DNA): TGCGCCAGTTCCCGGGAGAGCTATGGCTACACCTTC.